The 29 T cell receptor beta chains below all came from one sample that was sequenced in a study of blood T cells in healthy people across ages. The second PCR ran about 6 to 11 cycles with a sample-barcoded 5' primer and J-beta primers. TCRdb called the 5' RACE reads again in MiXCR, with one record for every CDR3 protein. The table includes 710,000 or so distinct CDR3 sequences, approximately 31% detected once. Input material: blood. The receptor source for this set is an elderly woman in good health.

This clonotype has just a few counts. The chain is built from TRBV6-5 and TRBJ2-2, with 14 bases fitting TRBD2. The CDR3 is 16 residues long. Germline trimming cut 6 bases from V and 5 bases from J; bases unmatched to any gene: 5. Germline V gene sequence: CDR1 MNHEY, CDR2 SVGAGI. The CDR3 loop reads CASSRTSGGRTGELFF. The CDR3 nucleotides are TGTGCCAGCAGCCGGACTAGCGGGGGGCGGACCGGGGAGCTGTTTTTT.

This clonotype showed up many times. The rearrangement joins TRBV27 to TRBJ2-3, with 9 bases lining up with TRBD1. The length of the CDR3 is 14 residues. V lost 2 bases, J lost 6 bases, and 3 bases stayed unmatched. Per germline, CDR1 MNHEY and CDR2 SMNVEV (reference sequence). The CDR3 coding sequence is TGTGCCAGCAGTTTAAACAGGGGGCGGGATACGCAGTATTTT. Translation: CASSLNRGRDTQYF.

The chain has TRBV11-2 and TRBJ1-1, with D possibly TRBD1 on 6 matching bases. This CDR3 contains 14 residues. The ends were cut back, 6 bases at V and 3 bases at J, with 14 bases in the middle. The germline V gene has CDR1 SGHAT and CDR2 FQNNGV. Written as DNA, the CDR3 is TGTGCCAGCAGAACCAATACAGGGTACACTGAAGCTTTCTTT. This sequence encodes CASRTNTGYTEAFF. The variable domain in full, completed from reference TRBV11-2 and TRBJ1-1, reads EAGVAQSPRYKIIEKRQSVAFWCNPISGHATLYWYQQILGQGPKLLIQFQNNGVVDDSQLPKDRFSAERLKGVDSTLKIQPAKLEDSAVYLCASRTNTGYTEAFFGQGTRLTVV.

This clonotype was picked up many times. The rearrangement uses TRBV6-1 and TRBJ1-2; the D gene is possibly TRBD1 (6 bases). This CDR3 is built from 13 residues. Germline CDR1 reads MNHNS; CDR2 reads SASEGT. Trimming stripped 4 bases from V and 3 bases from J, with 9 bases between. The CDR3 DNA reads as TGTGCCAGCAGTGTCAACAGGGACTATGGCTACACCTTC. It codes for CASSVNRDYGYTF.

This clonotype was recorded many times. The chain is built from TRBV7-2 and TRBJ2-1; maybe TRBD2 (7 bases). The V end was cut by 0 bases, the J end by 8 bases, with 11 bases between. The CDR3 has 14 amino acids. From germline, CDR1 is SGHTA and CDR2 FQGNSA. The CDR3 sequence is CASSLAGGLYEQFF. DNA of the CDR3: TGTGCCAGCAGCTTAGCGGGGGGGCTCTATGAGCAGTTCTTC. Together with reference TRBV7-2 and TRBJ2-1, the CDR3 gives the full variable domain: GAGVSQSPSNKVTEKGKDVELRCDPISGHTALYWYRQSLGQGLEFLIYFQGNSAPDKSGLPSDRFSAERTGGSVSTLTIQRTQQEDSAVYLCASSLAGGLYEQFFGPGTRLTVL.

The chain has TRBV7-9 and TRBJ2-4; 8 bases align to TRBD2. The DNA end is more similar to TRBJ2-7, so the J call may be wrong. The CDR3 contains 15 residues. Germline V lookup: CDR1 SEHNR, CDR2 FQNEAQ (reference sequence). CDR3 sequence: CASSHHGGDTYEQYF. CDR3 coding DNA: TGTGCCAGCAGCCATCACGGGGGGGACACCTACGAGCAGTACTTC.

This clonotype was observed a few times. A much larger clonotype is one base distant, so this may be a read error. This rearrangement joins TRBV6-2 or TRBV6-3 to TRBJ2-5; D is perhaps TRBD2 (6 bases). This CDR3 is 14 amino acids long. The V end lost 6 bases, the J end lost 1 base, and 12 bases lay between the germline ends. In germline, CDR1 is MNHEY, CDR2 SVGEGT. Here the CDR3 reads CASRSGLIQETQYF. CDR3 nucleotide sequence: TGTGCCAGCAGGTCCGGACTAATCCAAGAGACCCAGTACTTC.

The chain uses TRBV7-3 and TRBJ2-1; D not certain. The CDR3 is made up of 13 amino acids. With 4 bases removed from V and 9 bases from J, the gap between germline ends came to 13 bases. CDR1 is SGHTA, CDR2 FQGTGA, per germline. The CDR3 reads CASSSSRAGEQFF. CDR3 sequence (DNA): TGTGCCAGCAGCTCCTCTAGAGCTGGTGAGCAGTTCTTC.

The chain recombines TRBV3-1 with TRBJ1-1, with D uncertain. This CDR3 comprises 14 residues. Germline V gene data show CDR1 as LGHDT and CDR2 as YNNKEL (reference sequence). Trimming removed 5 bases at V and 1 base at J, with 11 bases between. The CDR3 sequence is CASSGYGENTEAFF. The CDR3 region has the DNA TGTGCCAGCAGCGGATACGGGGAGAACACTGAAGCTTTCTTT.

J is TRBJ2-3 and V is TRBV12-3 or TRBV12-4; D is ambiguous. V was clipped by 1 base and J by 0 bases, with 8 bases between them. The CDR3 runs 15 residues. This chain's CDR3 is CASSLVSVSTDTQYF. CDR3 sequence (DNA): TGTGCCAGCAGTTTAGTGTCCGTGAGCACAGATACGCAGTATTTT.

Points on this clonotype: At one end the junction does not follow the germline gene, possibly because of a read error. The chain carries TRBV20-1 and TRBJ2-1; 7 bases fit TRBD2. The CDR3 covers 14 residues. CDR1 and CDR2 (germline): DFQATT, SNEGSKA (reference sequence). CDR3 sequence (DNA): TGCAGTGCTGGGTCTAGCGGCCTTTACAGTGAGCAGTTCTTC. This encodes CSAGSSGLYSEQFF.

The chain recombines TRBV6-5 with TRBJ1-5, with a weak D call TRBD1 (5 bases). Per the germline V gene, CDR1 is MNHEY and CDR2 is SVGAGI. Trimming removed 8 bases at V and 0 bases at J, with 11 bases between. There are 14 residues in the CDR3. CDR3 sequence (DNA): TGTGCCAGCGGGGTGGGGCATAGCAATCAGCCCCAGCATTTT. Encoded protein: CASGVGHSNQPQHF.

This clonotype was detected ten times or more. The chain combines TRBV20-1 with TRBJ2-7; TRBD2 aligns across 10 bases. This CDR3 contains 14 residues. V lost 3 bases and J lost 9; bases outside the gene matches: 11. Germline assignment: CDR1 DFQATT and CDR2 SNEGSKA (reference sequence). CDR3 region: CSASSLAGALRQYF. CDR3 DNA sequence: TGCAGTGCTAGTTCCCTAGCGGGGGCCCTTAGGCAGTACTTC.

In its sample, this clonotype was seen a few times. A single base separates this from a much larger clone, so it may be a read error. V is TRBV4-3 and J is TRBJ1-2; tentative D call: TRBD1 (6 bases). Trimming shortened V by 0 bases and J by 8 bases, and 13 bases separated the two germline ends. CDR3 length: 14 amino acids. The germline gives CDR1 LGHNA, CDR2 YSLEER. CDR3 loop: CASSQEGGGSGYTF. The CDR3 coding sequence is TGCGCCAGCAGCCAAGAAGGGGGTGGGAGCGGCTACACCTTC.

Comments on this clonotype: At one end, the junction sequence differs from germline, possibly due to a read error. The chain joins TRBV5-1 to TRBJ2-4; unclear D gene. This CDR3 contains 16 residues. Germline CDR1 SGHRS, CDR2 YFSETQ. CDR3 residues: CANSLEPSPVRDGQYF. In nucleotides, the CDR3 is TGCGCCAACAGCTTGGAACCCTCACCAGTACGAGACGGGCAGTACTTC.

This clonotype occurred many times. The CDR3 is CASRADQETQYF. For the CDR3, the DNA is TGTGCCAGCAGGGCCGACCAAGAGACCCAGTACTTC. The rearrangement links TRBV2 to TRBJ2-5; D is unclear. In germline, CDR1 is SNHLY, CDR2 FYNNEI. Trimming removed 6 bases at V and 0 bases at J, with 5 bases between. The CDR3 is made up of 12 amino acids.

This clonotype was counted only a few times. Here the CDR3 reads CASRPGRRGLSRGPGNTIYF. In DNA, the CDR3 is TGTGCCAGCAGACCGGGGCGGAGGGGGCTATCGAGGGGTCCTGGAAACACCATATATTTT. The V call is TRBV12-3 or TRBV12-4, the J call TRBJ1-3; 7 bases match TRBD1. Losses at the gene ends were 6 bases for V and 2 bases for J; bases not matched to a gene: 22. The CDR3 covers 20 residues.

This clonotype was seen a handful of times. The chain uses TRBV30 and TRBJ2-5; no definite D call. The CDR3 is 10 amino acids. The V gene's germline CDR1 is GTSNPN and CDR2 SVGIG (reference sequence). V was cut by 3 bases and J by 5 bases, with 4 bases left in between. CDR3 sequence reads: CAWSLETQYF. The DNA of the CDR3 is TGTGCCTGGAGCCTTGAGACCCAGTACTTC.

This clonotype turned up a few times. The CDR3 region is CASSVTLGQGRGDGYTF. CDR3 nucleotide sequence: TGTGCCAGCAGCGTGACTCTGGGACAGGGGAGAGGAGATGGCTACACCTTC. The chain has TRBV7-8 and TRBJ1-2; 10 bases agree with TRBD1. The junction had 15 bases not matched to a gene; V was cut back by 5 bases and J by 6 bases. Germline V gene data show CDR1 as SGHVS and CDR2 as FQNEAQ. There are 17 residues in the CDR3. Complete variable domain (other parts from reference TRBV7-8 and TRBJ1-2): GAGVSQSPRYKVAKRGQDVALRCDPISGHVSLFWYQQALGQGPEFLTYFQNEAQLDKSGLPSDRFFAERPEGSVSTLKIQRTQQEDSAVYLCASSVTLGQGRGDGYTFGSGTRLTVV.

This clonotype was picked up many times. The chain links TRBV7-9 to TRBJ2-1; TRBD2 aligns across 12 bases. The CDR3 totals 16 residues. Germline lookup yields CDR1 SEHNR and CDR2 FQNEAQ (reference sequence). The V segment lost 4 bases and the J segment 7 bases; nucleotides outside the gene matches: 8. The DNA of the CDR3 is TGTGCCAGCAGCTACGCACGGACTAGCGGGGTTAATGAGCAGTTCTTC. Its protein is CASSYARTSGVNEQFF.

This clonotype was seen a few times. A much bigger clone sits one base away, suggesting this may be a read error. This sequence joins TRBV20-1 and TRBJ2-5; D is uncertain. The germline V gene has CDR1 DFQATT and CDR2 SNEGSKA (reference sequence). This CDR3 spans 12 amino acids. CDR3 sequence (DNA): TGCAGGGCTAGAGTGTGGGGAGAGACCCAGTACTTC. This sequence encodes CRARVWGETQYF.

This clonotype came up many times. The chain recombines TRBV20-1 with TRBJ1-5; the match to TRBD1 covers 7 bases. The CDR3 length is 15 residues. V was pared by 0 bases and J by 0 bases, with 2 bases of the junction left unmatched. Germline assignment: CDR1 DFQATT and CDR2 SNEGSKA (reference sequence). This CDR3 is CSAREQGISNQPQHF. The CDR3 nucleotides are TGCAGTGCTAGAGAACAGGGGATTAGCAATCAGCCCCAGCATTTT.

The rearrangement links TRBV6-5 to TRBJ2-7; TRBD2 aligns across 11 bases. Germline V gene lookup returns CDR1 MNHEY and CDR2 SVGAGI. V trimming: 11 bases; J trimming: 5 bases; junction bases outside the gene matches: 11. This CDR3 comprises 14 residues. The CDR3 reads CAVAGLAGGDEQYF. CDR3 nucleotides: TGTGCCGTTGCCGGGCTAGCGGGGGGAGACGAGCAGTACTTC.

There are many counts of this clonotype. In DNA, the CDR3 is TGTGCCAGCAGATTGCCGGGAACCCACACTGAAGCTTTCTTT. The encoded protein is CASRLPGTHTEAFF. This chain connects TRBV6-5 to TRBJ1-1; no clear D. Trimming cost V 6 bases and J 3 bases, with 14 bases left between them. Germline CDR1 is MNHEY and CDR2 is SVGAGI. The CDR3 extends over 14 amino acids.

This clonotype was seen a single time. The chain has TRBV30 and TRBJ2-5, with D uncertain. Germline CDR1 reads GTSNPN; CDR2 reads SVGIG (reference sequence). The length of the CDR3 is 13 residues. V was shortened by 3 bases and J by 5 bases, with 13 bases between the two germline ends. The CDR3 nucleotides are TGTGCCTGGAGCACGACCCCTCCGGAGACCCAGTACTTC. It is translated as CAWSTTPPETQYF.

The V and J genes are TRBV20-1 and TRBJ1-1; no reliable D call. The CDR3 spans 13 residues. Trimming removed 3 bases from V and 1 base from J, with 9 bases in between. Germline values: CDR1 DFQATT, CDR2 SNEGSKA (reference sequence). The CDR3 loop reads CSASISRNTEAFF. The CDR3 DNA is TGCAGTGCTAGTATTAGTAGGAACACTGAAGCTTTCTTT.

This clonotype has more than one count but fewer than ten. V and J are TRBV7-2 and TRBJ2-7; D is tentatively TRBD1 or TRBD2 (6 bases each). This CDR3 has 14 amino acids. From germline, CDR1 is SGHTA and CDR2 FQGNSA. Trimming left V 1 base short and J 4 bases short, with 11 bases between. CDR3 sequence: CASSLEGGLYEQYF. The CDR3 region has the DNA TGTGCCAGCAGCTTAGAGGGGGGTTTATACGAGCAGTACTTC.

In this sample, this clonotype turned up many times. The chain recombines TRBV9 with TRBJ1-2; tentative D call: TRBD1 (6 bases). The CDR3 is made up of 14 amino acids. V lost 8 bases, J lost 2 bases, and 16 bases lay in between. CDR1 SGDLS and CDR2 YYNGEE come from the germline V gene. The chain's CDR3 is CASNPQGGNYGYTF. Here the CDR3 DNA reads TGTGCCAGTAACCCACAGGGAGGGAACTATGGCTACACCTTC.

The chain is built from TRBV10-3 and TRBJ2-5; possibly TRBD1 for D (8 bases). Trimming cost V 6 bases and J 11 bases, with 25 bases left between them. The CDR3 has 15 residues. Germline values: CDR1 ENHRY, CDR2 SYGVKD. This CDR3 is CAIRRGQETSNEQYF. The CDR3 region has the DNA TGTGCCATCAGAAGGGGACAGGAGACTAGCAATGAGCAGTACTTC.